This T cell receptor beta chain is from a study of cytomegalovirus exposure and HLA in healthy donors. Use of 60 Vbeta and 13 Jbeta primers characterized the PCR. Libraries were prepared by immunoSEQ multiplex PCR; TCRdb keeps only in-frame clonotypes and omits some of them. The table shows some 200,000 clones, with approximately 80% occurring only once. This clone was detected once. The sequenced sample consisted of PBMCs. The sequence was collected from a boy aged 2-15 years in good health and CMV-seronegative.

CDR3 sequence: CASSSSGGLYEQYF. The CDR3, as DNA: TGTGCCAGCAGCTCAAGCGGGGGGCTCTACGAGCAGTACTTC. This sequence joins TRBV7-2 and TRBJ2-5; TRBD2 agrees at 9 bases. The J call may be wrong; the DNA end is better matched by TRBJ2-7. The V gene's germline CDR1 is SGHTA and CDR2 FQGNSA. The CDR3 extends over 14 amino acids.